This T cell receptor beta chain was recovered during a study of blood T cells in healthy people across ages. It was with a sample-barcoded 5' primer and a J-beta primer mix that a second PCR of about 6 to 12 cycles was run. TCRdb reanalysed the 5' RACE reads using MiXCR and keeps one entry per CDR3 protein. The table lists fewer than 2 million distinct CDR3 sequences, approximately 39% of them singletons. CDR1 and CDR2 (germline): SGHTA, FQGNSA. Trimming removed 5 bases from V and 4 bases from J; junction bases left unmatched: 2. The CDR3 sequence is 14 residues long. The V and J genes are TRBV7-2 and TRBJ1-2; TRBD1 agrees at 12 bases. The specimen was blood. The TCR sequence derives from a human donor in good health. The CDR3 sequence: CASSGTGGVYGYTF. DNA of the CDR3: TGTGCCAGCAGCGGGACAGGGGGCGTCTATGGCTACACCTTC.